These 18 T cell receptor beta chains were all obtained from the same sample, sequenced in a study of T-cell memory formation after mild COVID-19. Using its own MiXCR run on the 5' RACE reads, TCRdb lists one record per CDR3 protein. The table records 250,000 to 300,000 distinct CDR3 sequences, roughly 17% of them present only once. The specimen sequenced was PBMCs or a T cell subset sorted from them (not recorded which). These receptors all stem from a man younger than 35 who had mild COVID-19 (a few samples of this study predate the infection). Cell type and time point are not known.

This clonotype came up a few times. V usage is TRBV7-8 and J usage is TRBJ2-7; maybe TRBD1 (6 bases). CDR1 SGHVS and CDR2 FQNEAQ come from the germline V gene. With 2 bases removed from V and 4 bases from J, the gap between germline ends came to 15 bases. The CDR3 has 15 amino acids. Written as DNA, the CDR3 is TGTGCCAGCAGCTTAAATGTGGGACACCCTTACGAGCAGTACTTC. Encoded protein: CASSLNVGHPYEQYF.

In its sample, this clonotype was seen a few times. The chain combines TRBV12-3 or TRBV12-4 with TRBJ2-1, with 13 bases matching TRBD2. J gave up 6 bases and V 4 bases, and 15 bases lay outside the gene matches. The CDR3 is 19 amino acids. CDR3 amino acids: CASSSWTLTSGGSLNEQFF. The CDR3 DNA is TGTGCCAGCAGTTCCTGGACTTTGACTAGCGGGGGGAGTCTCAATGAGCAGTTCTTC.

This clonotype was seen more than once but under ten times. V and J are TRBV4-1 and TRBJ2-4; the match to TRBD1 covers 8 bases. Germline CDR1 and CDR2: MGHRA and YSYEKL. V shed 3 bases and J 2 bases; nucleotides not matched to a gene: 9. The CDR3 consists of 17 residues. DNA of the CDR3: TGCGCCAGCAGCCAGACAGGGGACTCCGGGCCCAAAAACATTCAGTACTTC. Amino acid sequence: CASSQTGDSGPKNIQYF.

The J gene is TRBJ2-5, the V gene TRBV18; TRBD1 is a possible D gene (6 bases). The germline V gene has CDR1 KGHSH and CDR2 LQKENI. Trimming took 6 bases from V and 1 from J, leaving 12 bases between them. The CDR3 length is 14 residues. CDR3 in DNA: TGTGCCAGCTCGCCAGGACAGTTCCAAGAGACCCAGTACTTC. It is translated as CASSPGQFQETQYF. Based on the CDR3 plus reference TRBV18 and TRBJ2-5, the full variable domain is NAGVMQNPRHLVRRRGQEARLRCSPMKGHSHVYWYRQLPEEGLKFMVYLQKENIIDESGMPKERFSAEFPKEGPSILRIQQVVRGDSAAYFCASSPGQFQETQYFGPGTRLLVL.

This clonotype has a handful of counts. The chain is built from TRBV12-3 or TRBV12-4 and TRBJ1-1; D is ambiguous. This CDR3 has 13 amino acids. The V end lost 10 bases, the J end lost 2 bases, and 14 bases lay between the germline ends. The CDR3 loop is CATTQKPNTEAFF. The CDR3 DNA reads TGTGCCACCACACAGAAACCCAACACTGAAGCTTTCTTT.

This clonotype occurred many times. The chain is built from TRBV7-3 and TRBJ2-2, with D perhaps TRBD1 (5 bases). The germline V and J ends were trimmed by 5 bases and 1 base, with 8 bases remaining between them. The CDR3 covers 14 residues. Germline V CDR1 and CDR2: SGHTA, FQGTGA. The CDR3 loop reads CASSRDRNTGELFF. In DNA form, the CDR3 reads TGTGCCAGCAGCCGCGACAGGAACACCGGGGAGCTGTTTTTT.

The chain carries TRBV12-3 or TRBV12-4 and TRBJ2-7; tentatively, D is TRBD1 or TRBD2 (6 bases each). V lost 5 bases, J lost 7 bases, and 18 bases lay in between. The CDR3 is 14 residues long. CDR3: CASSPDGGEWEQYV. CDR3 in DNA: TGTGCCAGCAGTCCCGACGGGGGCGAGTGGGAGCAGTACGTC.

The table lists this clonotype with a few counts. This rearrangement joins TRBV4-3 to TRBJ2-7; possible D gene TRBD1, 6 bases. This CDR3 is built from 13 residues. The V gene's germline CDR1 is LGHNA and CDR2 YSLEER. V was trimmed by 2 bases and J by 6 bases, leaving 11 bases between them. CDR3 in DNA: TGCGCCAGCAGCCAATCCCCAGGGGCCGAGCAGTACTTC. The encoded protein is CASSQSPGAEQYF.

This clonotype has a handful of counts. An end of the junction does not agree with germline; a read error may underlie this. V and J are TRBV5-1 and TRBJ1-1, with D maybe TRBD1 (5 bases). CDR3 size: 14 residues. From germline, CDR1 is SGHRS and CDR2 YFSETQ. The CDR3 here is CASNLGVMNTEAFF. The CDR3 nucleotides are TGCGCCAGCAACTTGGGGGTCATGAACACTGAAGCTTTCTTT.

The sample holds a few counts of this clonotype. The chain is built from TRBV27 and TRBJ2-5; 7 positions match TRBD2. Germline lookup yields CDR1 MNHEY and CDR2 SMNVEV (reference sequence). V shed 3 bases and J 2 bases; nucleotides not matched to a gene: 6. The CDR3 loop spans 15 amino acids. This CDR3 is CASSFIRGVQETQYF. CDR3 in DNA: TGTGCCAGCAGTTTTATTCGGGGGGTTCAAGAGACCCAGTACTTC.

DNA of the CDR3: TGCGCCAGCAGCCACCGGACAGGGCGGGTTAATTCACCCCTCCACTTT. Translating it yields CASSHRTGRVNSPLHF. This rearrangement joins TRBV4-3 to TRBJ1-6; 8 bases are shared with TRBD1. Trimming at V came to 3 bases and at J to 6 bases, leaving 7 bases not matched to a gene. The CDR3 runs 16 residues. From germline, CDR1 is LGHNA and CDR2 YSLEER.

This chain joins TRBV6-1 and TRBJ2-7; maybe TRBD2 (6 bases). Germline V gene lookup returns CDR1 MNHNS and CDR2 SASEGT. Between the trimmed V and J ends, which lost 5 bases and 2 bases, there was a span of 16 bases. The CDR3 consists of 15 residues. CDR3 DNA sequence: TGTGCCAGCAGTATGGCGGGGACGACGGCCTACGAGCAGTACTTC. Residues: CASSMAGTTAYEQYF.

This clonotype was seen more than once but under ten times. The V call is TRBV11-2, the J call TRBJ2-3; 11 nucleotides agree with TRBD2. Germline V lookup: CDR1 SGHAT, CDR2 FQNNGV. V trimming: 5 bases; J trimming: 1 base; junction bases outside the gene matches: 8. The CDR3 extends over 17 amino acids. The CDR3 loop reads CASSPGGLAVGTDTQYF. In DNA, the CDR3 is TGTGCCAGCAGCCCGGGGGGACTAGCGGTCGGCACAGATACGCAGTATTTT.

The chain is built from TRBV5-1 and TRBJ1-1; D gene ambiguous. The CDR3 length is 14 residues. Germline V gives CDR1 SGHRS, CDR2 YFSETQ. Trimming left V 4 bases short and J 4 bases short, with 14 bases between. Written as DNA, the CDR3 is TGCGCCAGCAGCATAGCAATCGGTTCCACTGAAGCTTTCTTT. This codes for CASSIAIGSTEAFF.

This clonotype was seen more than once but under ten times. The V and J genes are TRBV4-3 and TRBJ2-5; 7 bases fit TRBD2. Trimming took 1 base from V and 5 from J; bases not matched to a gene: 10. The CDR3 length is 16 residues. CDR1 is LGHNA and CDR2 is YSLEER in the germline V gene. In nucleotides, the CDR3 is TGCGCCAGCAGCCAAGCTCCTAGCGGCGAACTGGAGACCCAGTACTTC. It encodes CASSQAPSGELETQYF.

This clonotype has just a few counts. The J gene is TRBJ2-4, the V gene TRBV12-3 or TRBV12-4; D is perhaps TRBD1 (5 bases). The V end was cut by 2 bases, the J end by 6 bases, with 8 bases between. This CDR3 contains 13 residues. CDR3 protein: CASSLKGINIQYF. The CDR3 DNA sequence: TGTGCCAGCAGTTTAAAGGGGATAAACATTCAGTACTTC.

The sample holds many counts of this clonotype. The chain employs TRBV24-1 and TRBJ2-2; no reliable D call. The germline gives CDR1 KGHDR, CDR2 SFDVKD. V lost 2 bases, J lost 6 bases, and 0 bases lay in between. This CDR3 spans 11 amino acids. For the CDR3, the DNA is TGTGCCACCAGTGATTCCGGGGAGCTGTTTTTT. Translated: CATSDSGELFF.

This clonotype has only a few counts. The CDR3 spells CASTEMDSREQPQHF. In nucleotides, the CDR3 is TGTGCCAGCACCGAAATGGACAGCCGGGAGCAGCCCCAGCATTTT. The gene calls are TRBV12-3 or TRBV12-4 and TRBJ1-5, with D tentatively TRBD1 (6 bases). V was cut by 7 bases and J by 7 bases, with 20 bases left in between. CDR3 length equals 15 residues.